Each of the 19 T cell receptor beta chains below was sequenced from the same sample in a study of blood T cells in healthy people across ages. The use of a sample-barcoded 5' primer and a J-beta primer mix characterized a second PCR of about 7 to 12 cycles. TCRdb used MiXCR to reprocess the 5' RACE reads, holding one entry per CDR3 protein. This sample has some 1.5 million distinct CDR3 sequences, with approximately 43% found just once. What was sequenced was blood. These receptors were obtained from a woman aged 18-29 years in good health.

This clonotype was detected a few times. The chain links TRBV29-1 to TRBJ2-3; 12 bases agree with TRBD2. This CDR3 contains 16 residues. Trimming cost V 2 bases and J 0 bases; bases outside gene matches: 3. CDR1 and CDR2 from the germline V gene are SQVTM and ANQGSEA. CDR3 loop: CSVERTSGTSTDTQYF. The CDR3 DNA sequence: TGCAGCGTTGAAAGGACTAGCGGGACCAGCACAGATACGCAGTATTTT.

The rearrangement joins TRBV29-1 to TRBJ1-1, with D perhaps TRBD1 (5 bases). The germline CDR1 and CDR2 sequences are SQVTM and ANQGSEA. V was pared by 6 bases and J by 4 bases, with 15 bases between. The CDR3 has 13 amino acids. CDR3 nucleotide sequence: TGCAGCGTGGCCGAGGGTCAGGGCACTGAAGCTTTCTTT. Protein product: CSVAEGQGTEAFF. The complete variable domain, with remaining parts taken from reference TRBV29-1 and TRBJ1-1, reads SAVISQKPSRDICQRGTSLTIQCQVDSQVTMMFWYRQQPGQSLTLIATANQGSEATYESGFVIDKFPISRPNLTFSTLTVSNMSPEDSSIYLCSVAEGQGTEAFFGQGTRLTVV.

This chain connects TRBV29-1 to TRBJ2-1; TRBD1 aligns across 12 bases. The CDR3 has 14 residues. After removal of 7 bases from V and 8 bases from J, the junction contained 9 bases not matched to a gene. CDR1 is SQVTM, CDR2 ANQGSEA, per germline. The CDR3 DNA follows: TGCAGCGCTGAGGGGACAGGGGGCAGGGATGAGCAGTTCTTC. Amino acids: CSAEGTGGRDEQFF.

CDR3 region: CSAEGQGVDEQFF. CDR3 DNA sequence: TGCAGTGCCGAGGGACAGGGGGTGGATGAGCAGTTCTTC. The chain joins TRBV20-1 to TRBJ2-1; 11 bases are shared with TRBD1. V lost 6 bases to trimming and J lost 8 bases; unmatched junction nucleotides: 6. The CDR3 is made up of 13 amino acids. CDR1 DFQATT and CDR2 SNEGSKA come from the germline V gene (reference sequence).

The chain links TRBV10-3 to TRBJ1-5; D not resolved. This CDR3 has 13 residues. V was pared by 2 bases and J by 6 bases, with 8 bases between. Germline CDR1 reads ENHRY; CDR2 reads SYGVKD. The CDR3 sequence is CAISEGLGQPQHF. The CDR3 region has the DNA TGTGCCATCAGTGAGGGCCTGGGTCAGCCCCAGCATTTT.

The chain couples TRBV11-1 to TRBJ2-7; 7 bases fit TRBD1. V shed 5 bases and J 7 bases; nucleotides not matched to a gene: 14. This CDR3 is built from 15 residues. Germline V lookup: CDR1 SGHAT, CDR2 FQDESV (reference sequence). This chain's CDR3 is CASSPDRRLSDEQYF. CDR3 DNA: TGTGCCAGCAGCCCGGACAGGAGACTTTCGGATGAGCAGTACTTC.

The chain's CDR3 is CASSQVGGGSVSYEQYF. In nucleotides, the CDR3 is TGTGCCAGCAGCCAAGTGGGAGGGGGGAGTGTCTCCTACGAGCAGTACTTC. The chain carries TRBV4-2 and TRBJ2-7; the D gene is possibly TRBD2 (7 bases). The CDR3 covers 17 residues. Trimming took 1 base from V and 0 from J, leaving 16 bases between them. The germline V gene has CDR1 LGHNA and CDR2 YNFKEQ.

V usage is TRBV5-1 and J usage is TRBJ1-1; no definite D call. Per germline, CDR1 SGHRS and CDR2 YFSETQ. The ends were cut back, 0 bases at V and 3 bases at J, with 6 bases in the middle. The CDR3 length is 13 residues. In DNA form, the CDR3 reads TGCGCCAGCAGCTTGGTTTCGGACACTGAAGCTTTCTTT. Its protein is CASSLVSDTEAFF.

J is TRBJ2-7 and V is TRBV20-1; TRBD2 is a possible D gene (6 bases). Per germline, CDR1 DFQATT and CDR2 SNEGSKA (reference sequence). The CDR3 is 13 amino acids. Trimming shortened V by 4 bases and J by 7 bases, and 17 bases separated the two germline ends. CDR3 DNA sequence: TGCAGTGCTAAGGAGGGAGCAGGGAATGAGCAGTACTTC. It codes for CSAKEGAGNEQYF.

The DNA of the CDR3 is TGCGCCAGCAGTCCCGGTGAAGGGGGAAGGAGCAATCAGCCCCAGCATTTT. This translates into CASSPGEGGRSNQPQHF. The rearrangement joins TRBV5-1 to TRBJ1-5, with D tentatively TRBD1 (6 bases). Germline CDR1 reads SGHRS; CDR2 reads YFSETQ. This CDR3 spans 17 amino acids. V gave up 5 bases and J gave up 1 base, with 19 bases separating them.

This clonotype was found a few times. V and J are TRBV20-1 and TRBJ1-2; 7 nucleotides line up with TRBD1. V trimming: 3 bases; J trimming: 6 bases; junction bases outside the gene matches: 4. CDR1 is DFQATT, CDR2 SNEGSKA, per germline (reference sequence). The CDR3 is 12 amino acids. DNA of the CDR3: TGCAGTGCTAGGGCAGGGGGTAATGGCTACACCTTC. It translates to CSARAGGNGYTF.

This chain links TRBV5-5 with TRBJ2-2, with D unresolved. The germline V gene encodes CDR1 SGHKS and CDR2 YYEKEE (reference sequence). V was trimmed by 2 bases and J by 4 bases, leaving 9 bases between them. This CDR3 is built from 14 residues. The CDR3 region has the DNA TGTGCCAGCAGCTTATTTATGGGCACCGGGGAGCTGTTTTTT. Encoded protein: CASSLFMGTGELFF.

This clonotype was counted only a few times. This rearrangement joins TRBV5-1 to TRBJ2-7, with D tentatively TRBD1 or TRBD2 (6 bases each). The CDR3 is 15 amino acids. The V gene's germline CDR1 is SGHRS and CDR2 YFSETQ. V was clipped by 1 base and J by 3 bases, with 14 bases between them. This chain's CDR3 is CASSLFGGYDYEQYF. The CDR3, as DNA: TGCGCCAGCAGCTTGTTCGGGGGCTACGACTACGAGCAGTACTTC. The full variable domain, rest sourced from reference TRBV5-1 and TRBJ2-7, is KAGVTQTPRYLIKTRGQQVTLSCSPISGHRSVSWYQQTPGQGLQFLFEYFSETQRNKGNFPGRFSGRQFSNSRSEMNVSTLELGDSALYLCASSLFGGYDYEQYFGPGTRLTVT.

This clonotype occurred once. V and J are TRBV6-1 and TRBJ1-6; D gene unclear. The CDR3 is 17 residues long. Germline V CDR1 and CDR2: MNHNS, SASEGT. V lost 0 bases and J 1 base, leaving 10 bases between the germline ends. CDR3 bases: TGTGCCAGCAGTGAAGCGCAAGGAGTATCCTATAATTCACCCCTCCACTTT. Encoded protein: CASSEAQGVSYNSPLHF.

The rearrangement links TRBV2 to TRBJ1-2; D gene ambiguous. The CDR3 runs 13 residues. The germline V and J ends were trimmed by 5 bases and 6 bases, with 13 bases remaining between them. Germline CDR1 reads SNHLY; CDR2 reads FYNNEI. The CDR3 sequence is CASSRGYGNGYTF. As DNA, the CDR3 is TGTGCCAGCAGTCGAGGTTACGGAAATGGCTACACCTTC.

This chain connects TRBV23-1 to TRBJ2-1; possible D gene TRBD2, 6 bases. TRBV23-1 has ORF status, its function being uncertain. This CDR3 has 16 amino acids. Deletions cut 4 bases from V and 7 bases from J, with 20 bases between. In nucleotides, the CDR3 is TGCGCCAGCAGTCCAACCTTGGGCAGGGCGGGGAATGAGCAGTTCTTC. Encoded protein: CASSPTLGRAGNEQFF.

In the case of this clonotype: A junction end diverges from the germline sequence, so it may reflect a read error. The chain has TRBV28 and TRBJ2-7; D is uncertain. The length of the CDR3 is 13 residues. Looked up from germline, CDR1 is MDHEN and CDR2 is SYDVKM. For the CDR3, the DNA is TGTGCCAGCAGCAACCGGCCCCACTACGCGCAGTACTTC. This translates into CASSNRPHYAQYF.

Only a few counts were recorded for this clonotype. The chain combines TRBV7-2 with TRBJ1-4; D gene ambiguous. This CDR3 is 14 amino acids long. V lost 4 bases to trimming and J lost 8 bases, with 14 bases between them. CDR1 is SGHTA, CDR2 FQGNSA, per germline. CDR3 in DNA: TGTGCCAGCAGCTCCACGGGCCCTTGGGAAAAACTGTTTTTT. This codes for CASSSTGPWEKLFF.

This clonotype was observed a few times. The V call is TRBV9, the J call TRBJ2-3; the match to TRBD2 covers 11 bases. Germline CDR1 and CDR2: SGDLS and YYNGEE. The V segment lost 3 bases and the J segment 0 bases; nucleotides outside the gene matches: 6. There are 17 residues in the CDR3. The CDR3 loop reads CASSAVLAGGSTDTQYF. As DNA, the CDR3 is TGTGCCAGCAGCGCAGTCCTAGCGGGAGGTAGCACAGATACGCAGTATTTT.